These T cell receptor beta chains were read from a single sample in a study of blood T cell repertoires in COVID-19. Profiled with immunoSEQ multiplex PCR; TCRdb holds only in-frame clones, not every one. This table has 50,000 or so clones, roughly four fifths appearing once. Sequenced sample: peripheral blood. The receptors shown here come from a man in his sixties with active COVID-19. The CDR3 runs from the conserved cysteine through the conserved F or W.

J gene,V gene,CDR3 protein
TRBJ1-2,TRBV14,CASSQAGTLYGYTF
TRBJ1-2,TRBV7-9,CASSLDLSGLSGYTF
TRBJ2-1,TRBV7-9,CASRWTGTRPQSSYNEQFF
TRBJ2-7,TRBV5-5,CASSQRQGLSYEQYF
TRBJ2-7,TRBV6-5,CASKTPGTGVEQYF
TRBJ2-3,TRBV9,CASSVVGATDTQYF
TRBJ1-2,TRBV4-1,CASSQGGNRYGYTF
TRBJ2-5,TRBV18,CASSPGLQETQYF
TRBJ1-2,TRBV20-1,CSASRGQGSYGYTF
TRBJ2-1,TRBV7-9,CASSFSGRRRNEQFF